The 2 T cell receptor beta chains given below trace back to one sample, sequenced in a study of blood T cells in healthy people across ages. Then a second PCR, running roughly 7 to 11 cycles, was carried out with a sample-barcoded 5' primer and a J-beta primer mix. TCRdb redid the calling of the 5' RACE reads with MiXCR, one entry per CDR3 protein. There are 1.5 million to 2 million distinct CDR3 sequences in the sample; 39% occur only once, and more than 20% lies in the top ten. Sequencing was done on a sample of blood. The receptors originated from a human donor in good health.

The chain is built from TRBV10-2 and TRBJ1-5; D remains unclear. V dropped 4 bases and J dropped 6 bases, with 19 bases sitting between them. The CDR3 is 16 amino acids. The germline V gene encodes CDR1 WSHSY and CDR2 SAAADI. The CDR3 DNA follows: TGCGCCAGCAGTGGTCCGGTTATACTGGGAACTCAGCCCCAGCATTTT. This codes for CASSGPVILGTQPQHF.

This clonotype was recorded a few times. The V call is TRBV6-6, the J call TRBJ1-2; D might be TRBD1 (5 bases). Trimming left V 7 bases short and J 4 bases short, with 16 bases between. The V gene's germline CDR1 is MNHNY and CDR2 SVGAGI (reference sequence). The CDR3 sequence is 14 residues long. The CDR3 here is CASIPREGPYGYTF. The CDR3, as DNA: TGTGCCAGCATCCCCAGGGAAGGGCCCTATGGCTACACCTTC.